A single sample is the source of the 4 T cell receptor beta chains below, sequenced in a study of CXCR3-negative and CXCR3-positive naive CD8 T cells. It was by 5' RACE with UMI labels that the TRB cDNA libraries were prepared. After re-calling the 5' RACE reads, TCRdb lists one entry per CDR3 protein, DNA absent. The clone table shows just over 60,000 distinct CDR3 sequences, with the ten largest holding more than 4%. The sequencing input was naive CXCR3- CD8+ T cells from blood. Sample subset: CD45RO-CCR7+CD27+CD95- naive CD8+ T cells lacking CXCR3 (TNR3-). These receptor sequences come from a human donor in good health. Some clones in this sample may be carry-over from other donors' samples.

This CDR3 is CASSNRGQATEAFF. J is TRBJ1-1 and V is TRBV25-1; without DNA, the TCRdb call of TRBD1 cannot be checked. CDR3 length equals 14 residues. From germline, CDR1 is MGHDK and CDR2 SYGVNS. The full variable domain, rest sourced from reference TRBV25-1 and TRBJ1-1, is EADIYQTPRYLVIGTGKKITLECSQTMGHDKMYWYQQDPGMELHLIHYSYGVNSTEKGDLSSESTVSRIRTEHFPLTLESARPSHTSQYLCASSNRGQATEAFFGQGTRLTVV.

The genes are TRBV7-9 and TRBJ1-5; TCRdb names TRBD1, which stays unverified in the absence of DNA. The V gene's germline CDR1 is SEHNR and CDR2 FQNEAQ (reference sequence). The CDR3 is 15 amino acids. The CDR3 loop reads CASSPFRDSNQPQHF. Based on the CDR3 plus reference TRBV7-9 and TRBJ1-5, the full variable domain is DTGVSQNPRHKITKRGQNVTFRCDPISEHNRLYWYRQTLGQGPEFLTYFQNEAQLEKSRLLSDRFSAERPKGSFSTLEIQRTEQGDSAMYLCASSPFRDSNQPQHFGDGTRLSIL.

This chain links TRBV2 with TRBJ2-1; TCRdb's D call of TRBD1 is untestable without DNA. The CDR3 is 17 amino acids. Germline values: CDR1 SNHLY, CDR2 FYNNEI. The chain's CDR3 is CASSDAIGTGSYNEQFF. Combining the CDR3 with reference TRBV2 and TRBJ2-1 gives the whole variable domain EPEVTQTPSHQVTQMGQEVILRCVPISNHLYFYWYRQILGQKVEFLVSFYNNEISEKSEIFDDQFSVERPDGSNFTLKIRSTKLEDSAMYFCASSDAIGTGSYNEQFFGPGTRLTVL.

The V gene is TRBV6-5, the J gene TRBJ2-7; TCRdb outputs TRBD2, but without DNA this stays unchecked. The germline V gene has CDR1 MNHEY and CDR2 SVGAGI. There are 16 residues in the CDR3. The chain's CDR3 is CASSYSEGLAAYEQYF.